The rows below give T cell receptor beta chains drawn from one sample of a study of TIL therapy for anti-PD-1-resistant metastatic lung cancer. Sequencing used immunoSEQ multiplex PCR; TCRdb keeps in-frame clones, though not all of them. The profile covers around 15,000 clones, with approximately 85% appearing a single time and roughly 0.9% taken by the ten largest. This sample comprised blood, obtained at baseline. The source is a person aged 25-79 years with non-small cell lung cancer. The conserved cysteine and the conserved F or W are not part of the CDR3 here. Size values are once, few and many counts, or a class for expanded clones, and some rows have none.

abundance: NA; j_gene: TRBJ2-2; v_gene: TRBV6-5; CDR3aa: ASSATGELF
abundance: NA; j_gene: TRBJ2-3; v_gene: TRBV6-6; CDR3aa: ASSTSGEIDTQY
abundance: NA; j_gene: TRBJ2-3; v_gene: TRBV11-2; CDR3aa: ASSFTGAASTDTQY
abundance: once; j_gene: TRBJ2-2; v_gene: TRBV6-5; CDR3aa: ASSYEGEHTGELF
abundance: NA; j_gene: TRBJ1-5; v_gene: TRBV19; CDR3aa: ASSGGQGDGQPQH
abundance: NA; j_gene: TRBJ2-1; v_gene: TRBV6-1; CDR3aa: ASSAHAGTVYRDEQF
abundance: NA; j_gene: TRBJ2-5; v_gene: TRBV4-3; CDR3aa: ASSPGLAQETQY
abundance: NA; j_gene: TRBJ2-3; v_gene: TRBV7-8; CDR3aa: ASSSRGYSTDTQY
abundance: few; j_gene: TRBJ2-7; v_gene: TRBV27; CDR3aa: ASSSTRLGEQY
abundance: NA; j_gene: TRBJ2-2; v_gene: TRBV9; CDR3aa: ASSGPGGYTTLRTGELF
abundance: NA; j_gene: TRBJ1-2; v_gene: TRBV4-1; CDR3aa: ASSQGTGTVFLDSYGYT
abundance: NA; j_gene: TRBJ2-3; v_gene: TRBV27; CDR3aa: ASSFGPPLRTDTQY
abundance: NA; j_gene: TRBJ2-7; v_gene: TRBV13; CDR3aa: ASNTRGQGNSYEQY
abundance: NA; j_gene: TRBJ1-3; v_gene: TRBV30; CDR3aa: AWSRDRGGNTIY
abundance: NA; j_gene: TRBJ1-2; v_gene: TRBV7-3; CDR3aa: ASSFYNDRGYT
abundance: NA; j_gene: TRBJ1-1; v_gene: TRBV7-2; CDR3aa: ASSQSFRDTEAF
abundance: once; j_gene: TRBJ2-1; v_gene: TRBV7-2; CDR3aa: ASSLEGAIGNEQF
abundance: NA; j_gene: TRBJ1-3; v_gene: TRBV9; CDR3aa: ASSPGTGYSGNTIY
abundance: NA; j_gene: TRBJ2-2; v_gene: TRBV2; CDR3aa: ASKGQHTGELF
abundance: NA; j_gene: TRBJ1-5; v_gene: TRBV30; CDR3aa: AWSVGSGNQPQH
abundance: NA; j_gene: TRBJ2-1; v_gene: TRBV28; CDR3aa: ASSSPGTGGDEQF
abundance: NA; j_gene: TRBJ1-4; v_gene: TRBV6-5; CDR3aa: ASSYGSRGDEKLF
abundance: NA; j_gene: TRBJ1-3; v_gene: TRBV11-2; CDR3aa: ASSDLKVTSRGNTIY
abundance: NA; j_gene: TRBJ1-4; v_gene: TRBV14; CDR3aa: ASSQEGWVPGEKLF
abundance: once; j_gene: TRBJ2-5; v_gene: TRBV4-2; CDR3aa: ASSQDGRGETQY
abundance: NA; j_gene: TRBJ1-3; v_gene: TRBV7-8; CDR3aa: ASSLAQDGRSGNTIY
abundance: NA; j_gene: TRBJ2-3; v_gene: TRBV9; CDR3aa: ASSVFVAGGQDTQY
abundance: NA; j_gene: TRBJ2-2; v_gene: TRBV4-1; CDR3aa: ASSPMWTNTGELF
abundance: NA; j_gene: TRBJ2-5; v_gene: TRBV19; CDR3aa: ASSIWLADQETQY
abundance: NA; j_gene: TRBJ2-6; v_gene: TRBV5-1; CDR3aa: ASSLATGGANVLT
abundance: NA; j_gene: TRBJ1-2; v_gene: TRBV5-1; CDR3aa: ASSLVTGLGYT
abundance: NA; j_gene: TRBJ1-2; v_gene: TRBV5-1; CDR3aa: ASSPQGNYGYT
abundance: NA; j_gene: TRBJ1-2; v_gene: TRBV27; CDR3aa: ASSPGDRLYGYT
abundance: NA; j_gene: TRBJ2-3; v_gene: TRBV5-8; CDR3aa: ASSGGNRNLGDTQY
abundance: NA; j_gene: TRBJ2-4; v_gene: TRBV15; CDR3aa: ATSRDRPAKNIQY
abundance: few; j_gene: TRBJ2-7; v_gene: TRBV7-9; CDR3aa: ASSARDRGREQY